A single sample is the source of the 9 T cell receptor beta chains below, sequenced in a study of CD8 T cells in Susac syndrome. It was with random hexamers that roughly 0.45 to 1 ug RNA was reverse transcribed. TCRdb called the immunoSEQ multiplex PCR reads again in MiXCR, with one record for every CDR3 protein. In the table there are 100,000 to 150,000 distinct CDR3 sequences, 90% to 95% of which are singletons. The sequenced sample was CD8+ T cells from PBMCs. Source of these receptors: a human donor with Susac syndrome.

This clonotype has a single count. This sequence joins TRBV6-5 and TRBJ1-1; TRBD1 might be the D (6 bases). V dropped 0 bases and J dropped 0 bases, with 8 bases sitting between them. Germline V lookup: CDR1 MNHEY, CDR2 SVGAGI. The CDR3 has 15 residues. CDR3 DNA sequence: TGTGCCAGCAGTTACTCCGCAGGGGTGAACACTGAAGCTTTCTTT. It translates to CASSYSAGVNTEAFF.

The chain carries TRBV5-8 and TRBJ1-1, with D unclear. V shed 2 bases and J shed 0 bases, with 17 bases lying between them. The length of the CDR3 is 17 residues. Germline V gene sequence: CDR1 SGHTS, CDR2 YDEGEE. CDR3 amino acids: CASSLSPAAFLNTEAFF. The DNA of the CDR3 is TGTGCCAGCAGCTTAAGCCCTGCCGCTTTTCTGAACACTGAAGCTTTCTTT.

The chain joins TRBV19 to TRBJ1-2; 8 bases agree with TRBD1. With 4 bases clipped from V and 6 bases from J, the junction kept 10 bases outside the gene matches. The germline gives CDR1 LNHDA, CDR2 SQIVND (reference sequence). This CDR3 region has 15 residues. CDR3 loop: CASSTLLGQGDGYTF. As DNA, the CDR3 is TGTGCCAGTAGTACTCTGCTCGGACAGGGAGATGGCTACACCTTC.

This clonotype was seen a single time. J is TRBJ2-3 and V is TRBV30, with D uncertain. The CDR3 totals 12 residues. Germline lookup yields CDR1 GTSNPN and CDR2 SVGIG (reference sequence). Trimming cost V 2 bases and J 2 bases, with 5 bases left between them. CDR3 sequence (DNA): TGTGCCTGGAGTTCCAACACAGATACGCAGTATTTT. Protein product: CAWSSNTDTQYF.

The chain carries TRBV2 and TRBJ2-7; D perhaps matches TRBD1 (5 bases). With 1 base removed from V and 0 bases from J, the gap between germline ends came to 13 bases. Germline V gives CDR1 SNHLY, CDR2 FYNNEI. CDR3 size: 16 residues. This CDR3 is CASSEGPGKDSYEQYF. The DNA of the CDR3 is TGTGCCAGCAGTGAAGGGCCAGGGAAGGACTCCTACGAGCAGTACTTC.

The CDR3 region is CASSLRRGQGPKETQYF. The CDR3 coding sequence is TGCGCCAGCAGCTTACGCCGGGGCCAGGGGCCAAAAGAGACCCAGTACTTC. This sequence joins TRBV5-1 and TRBJ2-5; D is possibly TRBD1 (6 bases). V shed 2 bases and J shed 3 bases, with 20 bases lying between them. This CDR3 has 17 amino acids. The germline CDR1 and CDR2 sequences are SGHRS and YFSETQ.

The chain has TRBV10-3 and TRBJ2-7, with a weak D call TRBD2 (6 bases). The germline V gene encodes CDR1 ENHRY and CDR2 SYGVKD. The CDR3 runs 17 residues. The V and J ends lost 3 bases and 2 bases respectively, with 20 bases between them. This CDR3 is CAISESVLPSATYEQYF. Written as DNA, the CDR3 is TGTGCCATCAGTGAATCGGTGTTGCCTAGCGCTACCTACGAGCAGTACTTC.

V and J are TRBV6-5 and TRBJ2-7; D gene unclear. CDR1 and CDR2 (germline): MNHEY, SVGAGI. The germline V and J ends were trimmed by 7 bases and 0 bases, with 13 bases remaining between them. This CDR3 is built from 14 residues. CDR3 DNA sequence: TGTGCCAGCACCTCGACGGTGAGCTCCTACGAGCAGTACTTC. It codes for CASTSTVSSYEQYF.

This chain connects TRBV6-2 or TRBV6-3 to TRBJ2-5; D remains unclear. This CDR3 has 12 amino acids. Germline V gene lookup returns CDR1 MNHEY and CDR2 SVGEGT. Trimming left V 6 bases short and J 9 bases short, with 14 bases between. CDR3 DNA: TGTGCCAGCAGCCCCCCAGTTTGGGCCCAGTACTTC. Its translation: CASSPPVWAQYF.